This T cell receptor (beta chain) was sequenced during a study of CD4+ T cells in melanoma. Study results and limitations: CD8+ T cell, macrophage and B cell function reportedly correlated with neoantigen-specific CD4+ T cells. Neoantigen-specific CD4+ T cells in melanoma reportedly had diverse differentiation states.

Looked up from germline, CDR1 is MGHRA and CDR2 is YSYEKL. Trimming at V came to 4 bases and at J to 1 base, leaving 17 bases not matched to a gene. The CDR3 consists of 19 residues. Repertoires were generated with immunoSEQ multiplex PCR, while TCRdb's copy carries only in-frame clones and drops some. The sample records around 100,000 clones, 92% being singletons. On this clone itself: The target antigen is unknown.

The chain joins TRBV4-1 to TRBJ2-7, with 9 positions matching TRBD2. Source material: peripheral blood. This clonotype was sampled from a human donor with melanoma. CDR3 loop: CASSLRPGPASGISYEQYF. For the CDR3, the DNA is TGCGCCAGCAGCCTACGCCCAGGGCCGGCTAGCGGGATTTCCTACGAGCAGTACTTC.